This T cell receptor (beta chain) was recovered during a study of blood T cell repertoires in COVID-19. The germline CDR1 and CDR2 sequences are MNHNY and SVGAGI (reference sequence). The CDR3 has 14 amino acids. The V end was cut by 6 bases, the J end by 6 bases, with 15 bases between. In the authors' workflow: Reference gene primer amplification yielded estimated nucleated cell counts. The method was immunoSEQ multiplex PCR; TCRdb's version includes in-frame clones alone and lacks a portion of them. Clonal size and the V and J genes are those of that table, whereas D and trimming came from the DNA. Of over 75,000 clones listed, around nine tenths were seen once; the top ten hold 2.9%. A few counts support this clone.

The sample was peripheral blood. This chain connects TRBV6-6 to TRBJ2-1; D is possibly TRBD2 (7 bases). This TCR was recovered from a woman of 80 years or more with acute or convalescent COVID-19. The CDR3 protein is CASRPGGAVNEQFF. Here the CDR3 DNA reads TGTGCCAGCAGGCCTGGGGGGGCCGTCAATGAGCAGTTCTTC.